This T cell receptor beta chain was observed in a study of T cell responses to AZD1222 COVID-19 vaccine. Study-wide points: In the spike-specific TCR repertoire, nearly half reportedly target unmutated variant regions. The study sampled repertoires only after the peak T cell response. Donors were mostly white British, more females; clonal diversity possibly underestimated. Spike was spanned by vaccine-associated CD4 TCRs, with dominance at 160-218 and 743-854.

The CDR3 sequence is 16 residues long. The V end lost 6 bases, the J end lost 2 bases, and 17 bases lay between the germline ends. Germline-derived CDR1 and CDR2 are SNHLY and FYNNEI. Libraries were prepared by immunoSEQ multiplex PCR; TCRdb keeps only in-frame clonotypes and omits some of them. Of about 100,000 clones listed, approximately 89% are singletons. As concerns this clone: Its specificity is not known.

Sequenced here: peripheral blood, sampled on day 0 of MenACWY control vaccination. The chain links TRBV2 to TRBJ1-5; perhaps TRBD1 as D (6 bases). This TCR came from an adult in good health. The CDR3, as DNA: TGTGCCAGCAGCCTTGGGGTAGGGGGTGGCAATCAGCCCCAGCATTTT. Its translation: CASSLGVGGGNQPQHF.